This paragraph reports one T cell receptor beta chain. This sample is part of a study of OX40 agonist ivuxolimab in advanced cancers. Study details: Dose-escalation patients were diagnosed with hepatocellular carcinoma, melanoma, renal cell cancer or head and neck cancer.

Method: immunoSEQ multiplex PCR; TCRdb's copy keeps in-frame clones and lacks some. The repertoire holds 60,000 to 80,000 clones, with approximately 92% as singletons. Looked up from germline, CDR1 is SEHNR and CDR2 is FQNEAQ (reference sequence). This CDR3 spans 15 amino acids. The V and J ends lost 5 bases and 8 bases, in that order; junction bases with no gene match: 11. Sample: CD4+ or CD8+ T cells sorted from blood, taken in a trial of the OX40 agonist ivuxolimab. The rearrangement joins TRBV7-9 to TRBJ1-4; 7 bases line up with TRBD1. This TCR was sampled from an adult with an advanced solid tumor such as melanoma, head and neck, liver or kidney cancer. The DNA for the CDR3 is TGTGCCAGCAGCCAAGGAACAGGGGTAGGAGAAAAACTGTTTTTT. Amino acids: CASSQGTGVGEKLFF.